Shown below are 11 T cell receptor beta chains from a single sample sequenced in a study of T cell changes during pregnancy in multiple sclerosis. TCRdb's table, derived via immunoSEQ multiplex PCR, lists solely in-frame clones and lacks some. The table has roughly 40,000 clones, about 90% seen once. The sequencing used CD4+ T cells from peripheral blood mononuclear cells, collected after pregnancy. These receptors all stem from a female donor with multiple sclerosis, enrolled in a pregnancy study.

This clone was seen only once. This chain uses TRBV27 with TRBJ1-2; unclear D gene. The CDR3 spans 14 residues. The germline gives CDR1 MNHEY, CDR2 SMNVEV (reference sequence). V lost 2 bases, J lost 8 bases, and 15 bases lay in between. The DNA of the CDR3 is TGTGCCAGCAGTTTAGGTCAGGCCCGGTCGGGCTACACCTTC. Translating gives CASSLGQARSGYTF.

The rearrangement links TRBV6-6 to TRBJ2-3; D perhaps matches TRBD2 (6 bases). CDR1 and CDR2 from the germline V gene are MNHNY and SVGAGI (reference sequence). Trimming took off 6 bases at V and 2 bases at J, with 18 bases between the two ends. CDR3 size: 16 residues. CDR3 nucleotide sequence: TGTGCCAGCAGAAACCTGGCGGGGTCCTACACAGATACGCAGTATTTT. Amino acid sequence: CASRNLAGSYTDTQYF.

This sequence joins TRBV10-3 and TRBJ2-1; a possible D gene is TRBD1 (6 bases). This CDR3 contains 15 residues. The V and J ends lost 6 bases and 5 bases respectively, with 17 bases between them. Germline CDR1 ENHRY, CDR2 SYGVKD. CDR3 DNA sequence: TGTGCCATCAGGCCACAGGGTTTACTTAACAATGAGCAGTTCTTC. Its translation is CAIRPQGLLNNEQFF.

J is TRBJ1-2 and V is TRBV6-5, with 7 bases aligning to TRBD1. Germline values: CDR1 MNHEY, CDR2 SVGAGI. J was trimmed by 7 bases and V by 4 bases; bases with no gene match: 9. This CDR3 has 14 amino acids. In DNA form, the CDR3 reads TGTGCCAGCAGTTCGCCTGACAGGGCGCCTGGCTACACCTTC. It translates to CASSSPDRAPGYTF.

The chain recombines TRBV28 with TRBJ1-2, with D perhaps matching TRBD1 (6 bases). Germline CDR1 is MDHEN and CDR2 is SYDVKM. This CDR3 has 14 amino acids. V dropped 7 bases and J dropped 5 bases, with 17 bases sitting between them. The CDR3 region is CASKETGTTYGYTF. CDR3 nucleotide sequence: TGTGCCAGCAAAGAAACCGGGACAACATATGGCTACACCTTC.

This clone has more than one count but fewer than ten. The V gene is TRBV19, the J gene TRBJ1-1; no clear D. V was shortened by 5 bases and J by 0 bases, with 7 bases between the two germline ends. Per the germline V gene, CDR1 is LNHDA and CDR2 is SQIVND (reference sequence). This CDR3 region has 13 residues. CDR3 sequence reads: CASSEQVNTEAFF. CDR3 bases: TGTGCCAGTAGTGAGCAGGTGAACACTGAAGCTTTCTTT.

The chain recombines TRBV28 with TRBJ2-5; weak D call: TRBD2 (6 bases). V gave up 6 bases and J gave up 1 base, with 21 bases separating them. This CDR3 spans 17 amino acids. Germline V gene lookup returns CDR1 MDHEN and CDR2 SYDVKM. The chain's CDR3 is CASSRPWGVGSQETQYF. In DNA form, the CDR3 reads TGTGCCAGCAGCAGACCCTGGGGGGTGGGGAGCCAAGAGACCCAGTACTTC.

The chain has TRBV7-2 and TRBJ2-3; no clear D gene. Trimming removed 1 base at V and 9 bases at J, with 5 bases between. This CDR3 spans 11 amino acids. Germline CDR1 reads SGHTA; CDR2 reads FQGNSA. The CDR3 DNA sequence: TGTGCCAGCAGCTTAGTGCTAACGCAGTATTTT. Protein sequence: CASSLVLTQYF.

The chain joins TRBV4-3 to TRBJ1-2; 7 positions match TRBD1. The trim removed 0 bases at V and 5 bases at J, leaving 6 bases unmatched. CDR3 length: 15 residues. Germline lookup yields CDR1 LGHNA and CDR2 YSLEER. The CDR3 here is CASSQDQGDVYGYTF. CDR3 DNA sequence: TGCGCCAGCAGCCAAGACCAGGGGGACGTATATGGCTACACCTTC.

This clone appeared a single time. The CDR3: CASIRLAGGTSYNEQFF. In nucleotides, the CDR3 is TGTGCCAGCATCCGACTAGCGGGGGGCACATCCTACAATGAGCAGTTCTTC. The chain combines TRBV6-4 with TRBJ2-1, with TRBD2 identical over 13 bases. CDR3 size: 17 residues. CDR1 MRHNA and CDR2 SNTAGT come from the germline V gene. V lost 7 bases and J lost 1; bases outside the gene matches: 7.

This CDR3 reads CASSLYGNYGYTF. The CDR3 DNA follows: TGTGCCAGCAGTTTATACGGGAACTATGGCTACACCTTC. This sequence joins TRBV28 and TRBJ1-2; unclear D gene. V dropped 1 base and J dropped 2 bases, with 5 bases sitting between them. The CDR3 consists of 13 residues. Germline V gene sequence: CDR1 MDHEN, CDR2 SYDVKM.